This T cell receptor beta chain was documented in a study of T cell responses to AZD1222 COVID-19 vaccine. Doses given second, at about 4 or about 12 weeks, were pooled. TCRdb's copy holds only in-frame clones and misses some; the assay was immunoSEQ multiplex PCR. The data contain 100,000 or so clones, approximately 90% of them singletons. V was clipped by 6 bases and J by 1 base, with 6 bases between them. Germline CDR1 is SQVTM and CDR2 is ANQGSEA. There are 11 residues in the CDR3. General study results and limits: Researchers took repertoire samples only after the peak T cell response had come.

This clone has only a few counts. Its antigen is undetermined. The sample here was peripheral blood, taken 28 days after the second AZD1222 dose. This clonotype was obtained from an adult who received the AZD1222 COVID-19 vaccine. The chain has TRBV29-1 and TRBJ1-1; D not resolved. The CDR3 region is CSVTPNTEAFF. The CDR3 bases are TGCAGCGTAACACCGAACACTGAAGCTTTCTTT.